Detailed here is one TCR beta chain. These data originate in a study of shared clonotypes between healthy human individuals. Assay: immunoSEQ multiplex PCR; the TCRdb copy retains only in-frame clones and omits some. The repertoire consists of a few million clones, with 85% to 95% occurring once and the leading ten covering around 0.4%. CD45RA-negative memory and CD45RA+ naive subsets were split from the CD4+ cells. The CDR3 contains 14 residues. CDR1 SNHLY and CDR2 FYNNEI come from the germline V gene. V was clipped by 5 bases and J by 4 bases, with 12 bases between them. The origin of this receptor is a man between 18 and 29 years old in good health. Some clones in this sample may be carry-over from other donors' samples. The specimen sequenced was naive CD4+ T cells from PBMCs. Subset in this sample: CD45RA+ positively selected. The J gene is TRBJ1-5, the V gene TRBV2; D perhaps matches TRBD1 (5 bases). CDR3 sequence: CASSLLDRNQPQHF. CDR3 coding DNA: TGTGCCAGCAGTTTGCTAGACAGAAATCAGCCCCAGCATTTT.